This T cell receptor beta chain was sequenced for a study of brain T cells in children with intractable seizures. Overall study findings and caveats: Only CDR3 sequence similarity suggested viral specificity, without known HCMV serostatus.

This sample's time point: blood from clinic visit 5 months post-surgery; TSC patient then seizure free. Surgery cases with the highest brain T cell transcript signatures were chosen for sequencing. Data came from immunoSEQ multiplex PCR; TCRdb stores just in-frame clones and leaves some out. The sample lists about 350,000 clones, about 93% occurring once. Of note for this clone: The target antigen is unknown.

The V end lost 5 bases, the J end lost 6 bases, and 8 bases lay between the germline ends. This CDR3 has 11 amino acids. From germline, CDR1 is SGHNT and CDR2 YENEEA. The chain links TRBV11-3 to TRBJ2-7; D remains unclear. The receptor was derived from a boy younger than two with tuberous sclerosis and intractable seizures. Sequencing used peripheral blood, obtained less than 6 months after surgery. The CDR3 region has the DNA TGTGCCAGCAGCAGCTATACCGAGCAGTACTTC. Translating it yields CASSSYTEQYF.